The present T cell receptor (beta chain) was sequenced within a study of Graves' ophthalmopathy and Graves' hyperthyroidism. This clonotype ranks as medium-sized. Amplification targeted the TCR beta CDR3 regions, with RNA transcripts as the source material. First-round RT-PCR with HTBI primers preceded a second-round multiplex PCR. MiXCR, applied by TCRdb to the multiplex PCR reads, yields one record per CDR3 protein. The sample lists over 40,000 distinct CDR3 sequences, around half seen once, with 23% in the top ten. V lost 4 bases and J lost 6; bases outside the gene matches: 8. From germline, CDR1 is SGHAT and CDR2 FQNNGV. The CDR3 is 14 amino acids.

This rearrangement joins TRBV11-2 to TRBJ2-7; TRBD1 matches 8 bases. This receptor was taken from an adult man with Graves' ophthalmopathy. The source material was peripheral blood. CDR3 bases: TGTGCCAGCAGCTCCCGGGACAGGTCGCCCGAGCAGTACTTC. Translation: CASSSRDRSPEQYF.